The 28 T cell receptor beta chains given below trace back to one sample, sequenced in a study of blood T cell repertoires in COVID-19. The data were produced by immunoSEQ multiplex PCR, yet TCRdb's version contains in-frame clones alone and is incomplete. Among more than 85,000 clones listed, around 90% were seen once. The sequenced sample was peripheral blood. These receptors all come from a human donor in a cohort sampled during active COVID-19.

CDR3 region: CSATGQGLEKLFF. For the CDR3, the DNA is TGCAGCGCTACGGGACAGGGACTCGAAAAACTGTTTTTT. The V gene is TRBV29-1, the J gene TRBJ1-4; 9 bases match TRBD1. The V gene's germline CDR1 is SQVTM and CDR2 ANQGSEA. The CDR3 has 13 residues. V dropped 7 bases and J dropped 8; count of bases not matched to a gene: 8.

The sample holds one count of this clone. The CDR3 is CASLMTEAWGGTEAFF. CDR3 nucleotides: TGTGCCAGCTTAATGACCGAGGCCTGGGGGGGCACTGAAGCTTTCTTT. The chain carries TRBV2 and TRBJ1-1; tentative D call: TRBD1 (5 bases). Trimming left V 8 bases short and J 4 bases short, with 23 bases between. The CDR3 runs to 16 residues. From germline, CDR1 is SNHLY and CDR2 FYNNEI.

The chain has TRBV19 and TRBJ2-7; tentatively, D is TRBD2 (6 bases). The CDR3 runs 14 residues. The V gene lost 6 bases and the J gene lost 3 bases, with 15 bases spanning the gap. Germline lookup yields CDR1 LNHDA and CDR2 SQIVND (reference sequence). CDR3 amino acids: CASSRGGARYEQYF. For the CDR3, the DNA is TGTGCCAGTAGCAGAGGAGGGGCTCGCTACGAGCAGTACTTC.

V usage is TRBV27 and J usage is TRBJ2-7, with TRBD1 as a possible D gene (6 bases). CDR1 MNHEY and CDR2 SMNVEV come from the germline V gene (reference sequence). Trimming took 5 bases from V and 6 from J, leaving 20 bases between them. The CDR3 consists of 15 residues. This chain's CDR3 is CASSPAGTRWGEQYF. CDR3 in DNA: TGTGCCAGCAGTCCCGCCGGGACAAGGTGGGGCGAGCAGTACTTC.

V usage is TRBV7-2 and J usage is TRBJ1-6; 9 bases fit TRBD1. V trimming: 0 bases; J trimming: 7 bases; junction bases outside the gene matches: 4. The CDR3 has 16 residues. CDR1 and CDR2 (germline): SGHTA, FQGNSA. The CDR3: CASSLAGQGWNSPLHF. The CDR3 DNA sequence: TGTGCCAGCAGCTTAGCAGGACAGGGGTGGAATTCACCCCTCCACTTT.

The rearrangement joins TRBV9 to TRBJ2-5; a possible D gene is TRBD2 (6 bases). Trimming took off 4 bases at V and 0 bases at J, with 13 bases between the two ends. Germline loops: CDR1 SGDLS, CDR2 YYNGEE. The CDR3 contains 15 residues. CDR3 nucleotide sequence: TGTGCCAGCAGCCCTAGGGACTGGGACCAAGAGACCCAGTACTTC. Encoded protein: CASSPRDWDQETQYF.

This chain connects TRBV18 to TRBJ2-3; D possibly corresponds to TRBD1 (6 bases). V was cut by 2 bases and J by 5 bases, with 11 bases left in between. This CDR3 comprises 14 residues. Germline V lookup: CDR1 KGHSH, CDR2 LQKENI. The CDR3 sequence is CASSPAGDGDTQYF. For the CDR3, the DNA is TGTGCCAGCTCACCAGCAGGGGACGGAGATACGCAGTATTTT. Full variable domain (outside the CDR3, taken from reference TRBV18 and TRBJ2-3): NAGVMQNPRHLVRRRGQEARLRCSPMKGHSHVYWYRQLPEEGLKFMVYLQKENIIDESGMPKERFSAEFPKEGPSILRIQQVVRGDSAAYFCASSPAGDGDTQYFGPGTRLTVL.

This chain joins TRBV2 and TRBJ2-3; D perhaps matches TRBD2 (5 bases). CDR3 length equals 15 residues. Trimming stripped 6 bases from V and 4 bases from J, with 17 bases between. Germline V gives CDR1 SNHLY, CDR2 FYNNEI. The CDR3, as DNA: TGTGCCAGCAGGGTAGGAGGAACGGAGGCAGATACGCAGTATTTT. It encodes CASRVGGTEADTQYF.

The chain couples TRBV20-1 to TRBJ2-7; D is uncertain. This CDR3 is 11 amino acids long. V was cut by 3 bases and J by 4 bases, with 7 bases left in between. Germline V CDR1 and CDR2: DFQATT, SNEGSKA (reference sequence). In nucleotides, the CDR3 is TGCAGTGCTAGTTCGGGTTACGAGCAGTACTTC. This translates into CSASSGYEQYF.

The CDR3 is CASSRGLRDTEAFF. CDR3 in DNA: TGTGCCAGCAGCCGGGGGTTACGGGACACTGAAGCTTTCTTT. This chain links TRBV5-6 with TRBJ1-1, with TRBD1 as a possible D gene (5 bases). The CDR3 length is 14 residues. The V and J ends lost 4 bases and 3 bases respectively, with 13 bases between them. Germline assignment: CDR1 SGHDT and CDR2 YYEEEE.

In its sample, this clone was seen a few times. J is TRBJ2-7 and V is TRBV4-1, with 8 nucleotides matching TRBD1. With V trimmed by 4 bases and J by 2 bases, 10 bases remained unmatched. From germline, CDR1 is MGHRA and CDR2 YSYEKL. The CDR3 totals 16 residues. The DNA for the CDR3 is TGCGCCAGCAGCCCGACAGGGGCTCAACCTACCTACGAGCAGTACTTC. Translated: CASSPTGAQPTYEQYF.

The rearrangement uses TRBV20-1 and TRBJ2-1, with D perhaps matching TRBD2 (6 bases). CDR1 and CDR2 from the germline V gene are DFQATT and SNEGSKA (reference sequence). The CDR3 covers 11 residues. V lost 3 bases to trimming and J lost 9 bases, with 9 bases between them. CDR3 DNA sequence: TGCAGTGCTAGTGACGGGAGTGAGCAGTTCTTC. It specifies CSASDGSEQFF.

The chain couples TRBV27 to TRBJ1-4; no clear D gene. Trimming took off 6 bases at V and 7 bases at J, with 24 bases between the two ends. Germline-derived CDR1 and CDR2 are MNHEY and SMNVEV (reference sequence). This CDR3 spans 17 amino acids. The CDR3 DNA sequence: TGTGCCAGCAGATACCCACCTGAGACCGACCCAGGTGAAAAACTGTTTTTT. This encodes CASRYPPETDPGEKLFF.

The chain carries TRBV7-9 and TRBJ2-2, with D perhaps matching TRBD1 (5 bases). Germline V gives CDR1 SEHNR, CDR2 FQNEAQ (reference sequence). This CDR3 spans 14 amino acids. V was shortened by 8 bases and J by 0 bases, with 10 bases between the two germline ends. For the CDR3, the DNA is TGTGCCAGCGTACAGGTCGCGAACACCGGGGAGCTGTTTTTT. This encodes CASVQVANTGELFF.

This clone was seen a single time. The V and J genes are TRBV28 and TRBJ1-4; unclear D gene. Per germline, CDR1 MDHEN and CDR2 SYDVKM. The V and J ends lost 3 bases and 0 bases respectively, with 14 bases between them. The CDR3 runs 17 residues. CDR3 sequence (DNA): TGTGCCAGCAGTTTCCCCGGACGGGAATCAACTAATGAAAAACTGTTTTTT. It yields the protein CASSFPGRESTNEKLFF.

CDR3 residues: CASSALGRGAFF. Written as DNA, the CDR3 is TGTGCCAGCAGTGCGTTGGGGAGGGGAGCTTTCTTT. V is TRBV6-6 and J is TRBJ1-1; D might be TRBD1 (5 bases). Germline CDR1 and CDR2: MNHNY and SVGAGI (reference sequence). CDR3 length equals 12 residues. Trimming pared 5 bases from V and 10 bases from J, leaving 14 bases between.

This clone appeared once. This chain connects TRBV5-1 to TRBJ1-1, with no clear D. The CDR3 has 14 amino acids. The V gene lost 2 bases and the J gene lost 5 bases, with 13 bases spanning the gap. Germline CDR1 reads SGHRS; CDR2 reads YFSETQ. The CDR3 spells CASSFLGVGTEAFF. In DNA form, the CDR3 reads TGCGCCAGCAGCTTCCTCGGGGTCGGGACTGAAGCTTTCTTT. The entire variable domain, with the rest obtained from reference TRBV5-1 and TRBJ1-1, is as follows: KAGVTQTPRYLIKTRGQQVTLSCSPISGHRSVSWYQQTPGQGLQFLFEYFSETQRNKGNFPGRFSGRQFSNSRSEMNVSTLELGDSALYLCASSFLGVGTEAFFGQGTRLTVV.

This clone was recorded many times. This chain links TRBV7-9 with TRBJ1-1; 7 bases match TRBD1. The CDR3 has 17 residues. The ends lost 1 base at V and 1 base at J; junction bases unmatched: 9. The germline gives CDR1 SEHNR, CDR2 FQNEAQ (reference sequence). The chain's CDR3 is CASSLVSQGPRNTEAFF. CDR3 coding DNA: TGTGCCAGCAGCTTAGTATCACAGGGGCCGCGGAACACTGAAGCTTTCTTT.

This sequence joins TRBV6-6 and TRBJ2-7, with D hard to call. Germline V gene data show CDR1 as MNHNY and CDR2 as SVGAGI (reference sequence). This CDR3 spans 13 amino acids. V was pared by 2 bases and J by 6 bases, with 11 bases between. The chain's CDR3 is CASSYEAPGEQYF. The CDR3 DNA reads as TGTGCCAGCAGTTACGAGGCGCCCGGCGAGCAGTACTTC.

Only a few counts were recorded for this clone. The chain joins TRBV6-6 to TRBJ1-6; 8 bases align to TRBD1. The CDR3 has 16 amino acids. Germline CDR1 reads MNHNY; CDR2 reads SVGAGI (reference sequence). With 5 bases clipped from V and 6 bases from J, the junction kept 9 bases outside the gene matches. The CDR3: CASSPDRGQANSPLHF. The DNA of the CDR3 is TGTGCCAGCAGTCCCGACCGGGGACAGGCTAATTCACCCCTCCACTTT.

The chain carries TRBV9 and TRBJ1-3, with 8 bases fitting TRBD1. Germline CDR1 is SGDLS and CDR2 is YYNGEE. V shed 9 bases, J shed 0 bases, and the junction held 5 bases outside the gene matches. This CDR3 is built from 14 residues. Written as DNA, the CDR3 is TGTGCCACCGGACAGGGCACCTCTGGAAACACCATATATTTT. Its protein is CATGQGTSGNTIYF. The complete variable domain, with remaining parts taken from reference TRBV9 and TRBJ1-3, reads DSGVTQTPKHLITATGQRVTLRCSPRSGDLSVYWYQQSLDQGLQFLIQYYNGEERAKGNILERFSAQQFPDLHSELNLSSLELGDSALYFCATGQGTSGNTIYFGEGSWLTVV.

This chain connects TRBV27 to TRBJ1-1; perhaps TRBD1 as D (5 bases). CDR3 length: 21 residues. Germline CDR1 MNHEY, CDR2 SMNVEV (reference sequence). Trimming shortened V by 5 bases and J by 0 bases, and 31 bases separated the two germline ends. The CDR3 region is CASSTNTPGVLMLEMNTEAFF. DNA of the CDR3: TGTGCCAGCAGTACCAACACCCCGGGGGTACTTATGTTGGAGATGAACACTGAAGCTTTCTTT.

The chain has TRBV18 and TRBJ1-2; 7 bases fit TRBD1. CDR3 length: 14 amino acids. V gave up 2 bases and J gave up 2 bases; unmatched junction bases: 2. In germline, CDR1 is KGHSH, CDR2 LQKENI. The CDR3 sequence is CASSPSGGNYGYTF. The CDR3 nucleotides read TGTGCCAGCTCACCATCAGGGGGGAACTATGGCTACACCTTC.

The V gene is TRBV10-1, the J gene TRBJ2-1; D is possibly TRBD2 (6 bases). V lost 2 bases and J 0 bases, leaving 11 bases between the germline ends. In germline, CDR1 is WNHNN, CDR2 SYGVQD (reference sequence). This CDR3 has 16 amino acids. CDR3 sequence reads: CASSERSGSSYNEQFF. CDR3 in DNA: TGCGCCAGCAGTGAGAGAAGCGGGTCCTCCTACAATGAGCAGTTCTTC.

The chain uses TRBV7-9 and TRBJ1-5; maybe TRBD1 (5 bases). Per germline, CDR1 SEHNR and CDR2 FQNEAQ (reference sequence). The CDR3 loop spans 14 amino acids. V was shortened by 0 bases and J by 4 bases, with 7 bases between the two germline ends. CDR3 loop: CASSLAAGNQPQHF. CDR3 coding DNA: TGTGCCAGCAGCTTAGCGGCAGGGAATCAGCCCCAGCATTTT.

The CDR3 nucleotides read TGCAGTGCTAGTGGCAGGCTCTCCTACAATGAGCAGTTCTTC. Protein sequence: CSASGRLSYNEQFF. This rearrangement joins TRBV20-1 to TRBJ2-1, with D hard to call. Germline V gene sequence: CDR1 DFQATT, CDR2 SNEGSKA (reference sequence). Trimming left V 3 bases short and J 0 bases short, with 9 bases between. The CDR3 is 14 residues long.

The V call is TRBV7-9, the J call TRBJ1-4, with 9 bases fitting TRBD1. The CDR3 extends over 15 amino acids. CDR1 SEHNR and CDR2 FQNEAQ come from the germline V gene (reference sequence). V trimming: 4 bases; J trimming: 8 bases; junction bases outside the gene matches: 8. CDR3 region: CASSWGQGGNEKLFF. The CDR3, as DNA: TGTGCCAGCAGCTGGGGACAGGGAGGGAACGAAAAACTGTTTTTT.

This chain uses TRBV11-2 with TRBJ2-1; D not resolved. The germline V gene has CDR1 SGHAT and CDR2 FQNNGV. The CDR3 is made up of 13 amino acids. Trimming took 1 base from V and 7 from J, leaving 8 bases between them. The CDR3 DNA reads TGTGCCAGCAGCTTAGGAGGCGGAAATGAGCAGTTCTTC. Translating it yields CASSLGGGNEQFF.